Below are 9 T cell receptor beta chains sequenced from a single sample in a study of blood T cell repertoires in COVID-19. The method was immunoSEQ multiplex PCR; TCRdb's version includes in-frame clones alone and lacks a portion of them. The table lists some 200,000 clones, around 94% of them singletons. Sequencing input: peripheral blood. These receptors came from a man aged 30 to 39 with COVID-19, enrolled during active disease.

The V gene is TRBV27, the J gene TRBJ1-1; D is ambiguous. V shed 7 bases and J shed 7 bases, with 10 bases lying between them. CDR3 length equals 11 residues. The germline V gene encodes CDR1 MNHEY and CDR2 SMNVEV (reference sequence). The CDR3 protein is CASIPTGEAFF. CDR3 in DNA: TGTGCCAGCATCCCGACGGGTGAAGCTTTCTTT.

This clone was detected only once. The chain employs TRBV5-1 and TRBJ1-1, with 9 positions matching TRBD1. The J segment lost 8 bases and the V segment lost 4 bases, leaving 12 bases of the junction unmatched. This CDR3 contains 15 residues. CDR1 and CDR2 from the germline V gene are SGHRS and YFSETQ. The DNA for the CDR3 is TGCGCCAGCAGCGCCAGGACAGGGGTCGCATCGGAAGCTTTCTTT. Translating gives CASSARTGVASEAFF.

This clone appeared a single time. The CDR3 DNA reads as TGTGCCAGCAGCTTGGGTAGCGGGGGCTACGAGCAGTACTTC. Translating gives CASSLGSGGYEQYF. The V call is TRBV7-2, the J call TRBJ2-7, with 9 bases identical to TRBD2. The CDR3 has 14 residues. With V trimmed by 3 bases and J by 3 bases, 3 bases remained unmatched. The germline V gene has CDR1 SGHTA and CDR2 FQGNSA.

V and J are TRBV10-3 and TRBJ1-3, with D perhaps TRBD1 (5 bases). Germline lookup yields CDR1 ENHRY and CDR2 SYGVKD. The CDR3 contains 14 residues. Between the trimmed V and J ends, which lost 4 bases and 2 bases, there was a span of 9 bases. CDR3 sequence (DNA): TGTGCCATCAGTGGGCAGGGCGCTGGAAACACCATATATTTT. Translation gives CAISGQGAGNTIYF.

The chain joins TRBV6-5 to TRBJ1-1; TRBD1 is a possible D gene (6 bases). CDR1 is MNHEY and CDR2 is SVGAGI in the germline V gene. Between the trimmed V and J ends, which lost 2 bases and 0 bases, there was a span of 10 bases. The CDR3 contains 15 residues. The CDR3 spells CASSYSGQLNTEAFF. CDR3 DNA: TGTGCCAGCAGTTACAGTGGACAGCTGAACACTGAAGCTTTCTTT.

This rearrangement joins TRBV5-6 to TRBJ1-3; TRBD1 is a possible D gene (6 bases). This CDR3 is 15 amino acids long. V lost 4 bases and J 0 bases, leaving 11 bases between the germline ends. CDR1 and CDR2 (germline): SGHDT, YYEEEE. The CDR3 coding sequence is TGTGCCAGCAGCCGTGGGACACACTCTGGAAACACCATATATTTT. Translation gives CASSRGTHSGNTIYF.

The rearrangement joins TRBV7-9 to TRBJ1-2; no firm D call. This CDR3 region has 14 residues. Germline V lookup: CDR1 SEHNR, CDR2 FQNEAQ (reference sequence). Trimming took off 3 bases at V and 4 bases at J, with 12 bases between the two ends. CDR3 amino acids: CASSFSEVLYGYTF. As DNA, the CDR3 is TGTGCCAGCAGCTTCTCGGAGGTTCTCTATGGCTACACCTTC.

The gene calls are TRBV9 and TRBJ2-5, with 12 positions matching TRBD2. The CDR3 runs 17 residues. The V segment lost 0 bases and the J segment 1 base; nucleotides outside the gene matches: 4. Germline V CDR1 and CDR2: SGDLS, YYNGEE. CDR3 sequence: CASSVATSGGRQETQYF. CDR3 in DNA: TGTGCCAGCAGCGTAGCCACTAGCGGGGGGCGCCAAGAGACCCAGTACTTC.

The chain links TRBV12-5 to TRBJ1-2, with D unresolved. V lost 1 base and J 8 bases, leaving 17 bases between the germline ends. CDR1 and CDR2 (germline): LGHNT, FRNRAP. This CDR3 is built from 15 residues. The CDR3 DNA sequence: TGTGCTAGTGGTTTGGACGTAGGTCCGGGGAGGGGCTACACCTTC. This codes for CASGLDVGPGRGYTF.